The 5 T cell receptor beta chains listed next were all sequenced from one sample in a study of molecular identifiers for immune sequencing clone quantification. From the PCR reads, TCRdb called clonotypes with MiXCR, one entry per CDR3 protein. This table has about 10,000 distinct CDR3 sequences, 20% to 25% appearing once. Sequenced: naive CD8+ T cells from blood, with Jurkat cell RNA spiked in. Subset in this sample: FACS-sorted CD8+CD4-CCR7+CD45RA+ naive T cells. Source of these receptors: a human donor in good health. Some libraries in this study had Jurkat cell RNA spiked in.

Relative to its sample, this clonotype is medium-sized. The genes are TRBV5-1 and TRBJ2-1; D may correspond to TRBD1 or TRBD2 (5 bases each). Trimming left V 4 bases short and J 1 base short, with 18 bases between. Per the germline V gene, CDR1 is SGHRS and CDR2 is YFSETQ. This CDR3 region has 17 residues. CDR3 DNA: TGCGCCAGCAGCCAACATACCCCGAGGGGTTCCTACAATGAGCAGTTCTTC. Translation gives CASSQHTPRGSYNEQFF.

In its sample, this clonotype was seen a few times. Given a much more abundant clone one base away, this may be a read error. The conserved phenylalanine or tryptophan is not found at the CDR3 terminus, so this likely reflects a read error. This chain uses TRBV14 with TRBJ2-4, with TRBD2 identical over 7 bases. The CDR3 is 15 amino acids. Germline V CDR1 and CDR2: SGHDN, FVKESK. Trimming at V came to 5 bases and at J to 7 bases, leaving 11 bases not matched to a gene. The CDR3 loop is CASSSFGEGLNIQYL. The CDR3 DNA reads TGTGCCAGCAGCTCGTTTGGGGAGGGCCTCAACATTCAGTACCTC.

About this clonotype: This may stem from a read error, because a much larger clone lies one nucleotide away. The V call is TRBV5-6, the J call TRBJ2-6; TRBD1 might be the D (5 bases). This CDR3 is 16 amino acids long. The germline CDR1 and CDR2 sequences are SGHDT and YYEEEE. CDR3 sequence: CASSLGPNSGANVLAF. The CDR3, as DNA: TGTGCCAGCAGCTTGGGACCAAACTCTGGGGCCAACGTCCTGGCTTTC.

Note on this clonotype: Possible read error: a much larger clone is one base away. The chain uses TRBV5-6 and TRBJ1-6; D gene unclear. The germline V gene has CDR1 SGHDT and CDR2 YYEEEE. CDR3 size: 13 residues. The CDR3 DNA sequence: TGTGCCAGCAGCTTGGAATATAGTTCACCCCTCCACTTT. Its translation: CASSLEYSSPLHF.

This clonotype is labeled as medium-sized (0.01 to 0.1%). J is TRBJ2-3 and V is TRBV9; the D gene is possibly TRBD2 (7 bases). The germline gives CDR1 SGDLS, CDR2 YYNGEE. V lost 0 bases and J lost 3, with 11 bases in between. The CDR3 is 15 residues long. The CDR3 DNA sequence: TGTGCCAGCAGCGTAGAGGGGGGGGCAACAGATACGCAGTATTTT. Its translation is CASSVEGGATDTQYF.